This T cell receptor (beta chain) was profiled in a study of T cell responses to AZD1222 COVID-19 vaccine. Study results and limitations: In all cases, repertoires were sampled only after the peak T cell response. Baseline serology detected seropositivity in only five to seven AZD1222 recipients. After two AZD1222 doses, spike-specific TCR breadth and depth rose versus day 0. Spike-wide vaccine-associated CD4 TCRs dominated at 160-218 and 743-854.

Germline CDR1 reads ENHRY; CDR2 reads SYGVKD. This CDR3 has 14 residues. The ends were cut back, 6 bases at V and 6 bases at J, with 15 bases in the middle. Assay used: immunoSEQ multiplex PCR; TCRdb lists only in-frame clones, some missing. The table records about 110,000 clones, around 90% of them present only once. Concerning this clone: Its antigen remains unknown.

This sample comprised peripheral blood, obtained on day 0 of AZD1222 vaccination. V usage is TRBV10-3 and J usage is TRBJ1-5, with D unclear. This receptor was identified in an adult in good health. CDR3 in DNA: TGTGCCATCAGGGGTCAGGATGGCGGTCAGCCCCAGCATTTT. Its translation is CAIRGQDGGQPQHF.